This TCR beta chain is drawn from a study of T cell responses to AZD1222 COVID-19 vaccine. Across the study: Second-dose recipients at about 4 or about 12 weeks were treated as one pooled group.

Study-level points and caveats: Spike was spanned by vaccine-associated CD4 TCRs, with dominance at 160-218 and 743-854.

On this clone itself: No antigen is known for it.

The repertoire was sequenced with immunoSEQ multiplex PCR; TCRdb's copy has only in-frame clones and lacks some. The sample lists approximately 120,000 clones, about 93% occurring once. Sample: peripheral blood, taken on day 0 of AZD1222 vaccination. This TCR derives from an adult in good health.

CDR3 nucleotides: TGTGCCAGCAGTATGGGGACCGAGAATGAAAAACTGTTTTTT. Encoded protein: CASSMGTENEKLFF. The chain is built from TRBV6-5 and TRBJ1-4; tentative D call: TRBD1 (5 bases). CDR1 is MNHEY and CDR2 is SVGAGI in the germline V gene. V dropped 5 bases and J dropped 5 bases, with 12 bases sitting between them. The CDR3 runs to 14 residues.